This T cell receptor (beta chain) comes out of a study of blood T cells in healthy people across ages. A J-beta primer mix and a sample-barcoded 5' primer were used in a second PCR of about 7 to 12 cycles. From each sample, at least 3 million paired-end reads containing CDR3 were obtained. TCRdb ran MiXCR on the 5' RACE reads and lists one entry per CDR3 protein. The table has about 1,500,000 distinct CDR3 sequences, approximately 38% seen once. Germline values: CDR1 SQVTM, CDR2 ANQGSEA. Trimming pared 3 bases from V and 7 bases from J, leaving 12 bases between. This CDR3 contains 12 residues. In this sample, this clonotype turned up a few times.

Sequenced sample: blood. V gene TRBV29-1 combines with J gene TRBJ1-1; unclear D gene. This receptor was taken from a woman aged 18-29 years in good health. The CDR3 spells CSVDRDDFEAFF. Written as DNA, the CDR3 is TGCAGCGTTGATCGAGACGATTTTGAAGCTTTCTTT.